These T cell receptor beta chains were read from a single sample in a study of PD-L1 blockade in urothelial cancer. The table came from immunoSEQ multiplex PCR; TCRdb's copy has only in-frame clones and leaves some out. The data contain 100,000 or so clones, around 85% of them singletons. The source was PBMCs, collected around atezolizumab (anti-PD-L1) treatment. Every receptor here comes from a man in his fifties or sixties with urothelial cancer. The CDR3 runs from the conserved cysteine through the conserved F or W. Fields, in order: D gene, clone size, V gene, J gene, CDR3 protein, CDR3 DNA. D genes are given only for firm matches. Size is omitted from some rows. Given values are once, few, many or a class for expanded clones.

>.|.|TRBV4-1|TRBJ2-7
CASSQGNAASTYEQYF
TGCGCCAGCAGCCAAGGGAATGCAGCGTCTACCTACGAGCAGTACTTC
>TRBD1|.|TRBV18|TRBJ2-3
CASSTLTRGLGTDTQYF
TGTGCCAGCTCGACACTTACAAGGGGGCTGGGCACAGATACGCAGTATTTT
>TRBD2|.|TRBV6-5|TRBJ2-7
CASRTSGSYEQYF
TGTGCCAGCAGGACTAGCGGGAGTTACGAGCAGTACTTC
>.|.|TRBV10-3|TRBJ2-7
CAISETLPVSSEQYF
TGTGCCATCAGTGAGACCTTACCAGTATCTTCCGAGCAGTACTTC
>.|.|TRBV6-5|TRBJ1-1
CASRAAGNTEAFF
TGTGCCAGCAGAGCAGCAGGGAACACTGAAGCTTTCTTT
>.|.|TRBV2|TRBJ2-5
CASSKGVAETQYF
TGTGCCAGCAGCAAGGGGGTGGCGGAGACCCAGTACTTC
>.|.|TRBV4-1|TRBJ2-1
CASSQDPGVRGDEQFF
TGCGCCAGCAGCCAAGATCCCGGTGTAAGGGGCGATGAGCAGTTCTTC
>TRBD2|.|TRBV5-1|TRBJ2-3
CASSLARGVDTQYF
TGCGCCAGCAGCTTGGCCCGGGGGGTAGATACGCAGTATTTT
>.|once|TRBV30|TRBJ2-7
CAWSVWLASYEQYF
TGTGCCTGGAGTGTCTGGCTAGCGAGCTACGAGCAGTACTTC
>TRBD1|.|TRBV5-6|TRBJ1-6
CASSLRTGGNSPLHF
TGTGCCAGCAGCCTTCGGACAGGGGGGAATTCACCCCTCCACTTT
>.|.|TRBV5-1|TRBJ1-1
CASSLATGNTEAFF
TGCGCCAGCAGCTTGGCAACAGGGAACACTGAAGCTTTCTTT
>.|.|TRBV11-1|TRBJ1-1
CASSLDRASLQGTEAFF
TGTGCCAGCAGCTTAGACAGGGCCTCCTTGCAAGGGACTGAAGCTTTCTTT
>TRBD2|.|TRBV13|TRBJ2-7
CASSSRTSGRNEQYF
TGTGCCAGCAGCTCCCGGACTAGCGGGAGGAACGAGCAGTACTTC
>TRBD1|.|TRBV9|TRBJ1-6
CASSVGDRGPSPLHF
TGTGCCAGCAGCGTAGGAGACAGGGGGCCTTCACCCCTCCACTTT
>.|.|TRBV6-5|TRBJ2-7
CASSYLGTFYEQYF
TGTGCCAGCAGTTACCTAGGGACTTTCTACGAGCAGTACTTC
>.|.|TRBV6-5|TRBJ1-2
CASSGRGGGYGYTF
TGTGCCAGCAGTGGGCGCGGGGGTGGCTATGGCTACACCTTC
>.|.|TRBV10-3|TRBJ2-7
CAIGAAAYEQYF
TGTGCCATCGGGGCGGCGGCGTACGAGCAGTACTTC
>TRBD1|.|TRBV6-4|TRBJ1-2
CASSLKPGQPTYSYTF
TGTGCCAGCAGTCTCAAACCGGGACAGCCCACCTATAGCTACACCTTC
>.|.|TRBV6-5|TRBJ1-2
CASRIVGAGGYTF
TGTGCCAGCAGGATTGTGGGGGCAGGTGGCTACACCTTC
>TRBD1|.|TRBV2|TRBJ2-1
CASGWDSSYNEQFF
TGTGCCAGCGGGTGGGACAGCTCCTACAATGAGCAGTTCTTC
>TRBD2|.|TRBV7-8|TRBJ2-1
CASSPLWAGGPHNEQFF
TGTGCCAGCAGCCCCCTTTGGGCGGGAGGGCCCCACAATGAGCAGTTCTTC
>TRBD2|.|TRBV11-3|TRBJ2-1
CASSLGTSGANEQFF
TGTGCCAGCAGCTTAGGGACTAGCGGGGCCAATGAGCAGTTCTTC
>.|.|TRBV28|TRBJ2-7
CASVRSGLTYEQYF
TGTGCCAGCGTCCGGAGCGGGTTGACCTACGAGCAGTACTTC
>TRBD2|.|TRBV4-2|TRBJ2-7
CASSRKTSGGGGEQYF
TGTGCCAGCAGCCGCAAGACTAGCGGGGGTGGGGGCGAGCAGTACTTC